Presented here are 3 T cell receptor beta chains from one specimen sequenced in a study of cytomegalovirus exposure and HLA in healthy donors. The primer mix had 60 Vbeta and 13 Jbeta primers. Produced via immunoSEQ multiplex PCR; TCRdb's table is partial and in-frame only. The data contain roughly 190,000 clones, around 87% of them seen just once; the ten biggest clones take up 1.5% to 2%. Sequencing input: PBMCs. The source is a young woman in good health and CMV-seronegative.

The chain couples TRBV15 to TRBJ2-7; tentatively, D is TRBD1 (5 bases). CDR3 length: 12 amino acids. Deletions cut 5 bases from V and 3 bases from J, with 8 bases between. Per germline, CDR1 LNHNV and CDR2 YYDKDF (reference sequence). CDR3 loop: CATSSDSYEQYF. The CDR3 DNA reads as TGTGCCACCAGCTCCGACAGCTACGAGCAGTACTTC.

The chain combines TRBV6-1 with TRBJ2-7; 7 positions agree with TRBD1. J gave up 0 bases and V 5 bases, and 4 bases lay outside the gene matches. Germline assignment: CDR1 MNHNS and CDR2 SASEGT. This CDR3 has 14 residues. The CDR3 loop reads CASSRDSPSYEQYF. CDR3 nucleotides: TGTGCCAGCAGTCGGGACAGCCCCTCCTACGAGCAGTACTTC.

This chain links TRBV7-9 with TRBJ2-7; D might be TRBD1 (6 bases). Trimming cost V 4 bases and J 5 bases, with 18 bases left between them. Germline V gene data show CDR1 as SEHNR and CDR2 as FQNEAQ (reference sequence). The CDR3 runs 15 residues. CDR3 nucleotide sequence: TGTGCCAGCAGCTCGTGGGGGCAGAGTATCGACGAGCAGTACTTC. Translation gives CASSSWGQSIDEQYF.